In this sample, the clone carrying this TCR beta chain turned up a few times. Antigen: not known. These data are taken from a study of T cell repertoires in cytomegalovirus infection. Whole-study context: Indications came from public TCR beta signatures; they pointed to CMV infection and to a matching HLA type. Findings and limits, study-wide: Identification of carriers of CMV plus the relevant HLA was achieved through cumulative public TCR beta family frequency. Within the response measured ex vivo, HLA-C-restricted CMV-specific TCR beta clonotypes were dominant.

Germline CDR1 reads MNHEY; CDR2 reads SVGEGT. CDR3 size: 13 residues. Trimming removed 5 bases from V and 1 base from J; junction bases left unmatched: 1. MiXCR was run by TCRdb on the reads, yielding one entry per CDR3 protein. The data show some 180,000 distinct CDR3 sequences, about a sixth seen once. The sequence derives from a human donor in good health (CMV status not recorded). Some clones in this sample may be carry-over from other donors' samples. The rearrangement uses TRBV6-2 or TRBV6-3 and TRBJ1-1; 7 nucleotides agree with TRBD1. Sample: CD8+ T cells from PBMCs. CDR3 in DNA: TGTGCCAGCAGTGGACAGGCGAACACTGAAGCTTTCTTT. It translates to CASSGQANTEAFF.